A selection of T cell receptor beta chains follows, all from one sample in a study of cytomegalovirus exposure and HLA in healthy donors. The protocol was immunoSEQ multiplex PCR, while the TCRdb copy is restricted to in-frame clones and leaves out a portion. The sample includes 150,000 to 200,000 clones, approximately 96% of them seen just once. Sequencing was performed on PBMCs. The receptors come from a woman under 30 in good health and CMV-seronegative. Each CDR3 is given without its conserved first and last residue. Some rows have no size entry. The others give once, few or many, or a class for an expanded clone.

v_call	j_call	clone_size	cdr3_aa
TRBV4-3	TRBJ2-4	NA	ASSQGGGALDIQY
TRBV5-8	TRBJ1-1	NA	ASSSAIGTANTEAF
TRBV9	TRBJ1-2	NA	ASSVEQVPAYGYT
TRBV5-5	TRBJ2-1	NA	ASSPLTSGGALGSYNEQF
TRBV13	TRBJ2-5	NA	ASSWAGLAGGLVEEETQY
TRBV5-4	TRBJ2-1	NA	ASSLGGTGSDEQF
TRBV18	TRBJ1-3	NA	ASSLTAPGNTIY
TRBV5-1	TRBJ2-3	NA	ASSSLPVGDTQY
TRBV5-1	TRBJ2-2	NA	ASSLEATGELF
TRBV10-3	TRBJ1-1	once	AITELGTNTEAF
TRBV29-1	TRBJ1-4	NA	SVVTGSTNEKLF
TRBV10-3	TRBJ2-5	NA	AISAPDREVQY
TRBV6-5	TRBJ2-5	NA	ASSFGTEETQY
TRBV6-6	TRBJ2-7	NA	ASSPILAGAPGEY
TRBV7-3	TRBJ2-1	NA	ASSANSGGEQF
TRBV19	TRBJ1-6	few	ASRPREFNSPLH
TRBV7-9	TRBJ2-4	NA	ASSSMTEDIQY
TRBV5-5	TRBJ2-1	NA	ASSFGTSGGSSYNEQF
TRBV6-1	TRBJ1-1	NA	ASFTVVNTEAF
TRBV4-1	TRBJ2-7	once	ASSQTSGGIYEQY
TRBV7-8	TRBJ2-3	NA	ASSLRSRAGGRVDTQY
TRBV5-1	TRBJ1-5	NA	ASSPRDTPSNQPQH
TRBV6-6	TRBJ1-3	NA	ASSPGGGNTIY
TRBV6-1	TRBJ1-5	NA	ASIAPGTKNQPQH
TRBV7-8	TRBJ1-5	NA	ASSQDRASNQPQH
TRBV7-2	TRBJ2-7	NA	ASSLEAGLSYEQY
TRBV6-5	TRBJ2-6	NA	ASRTGGANVLT
TRBV6-6	TRBJ2-7	NA	ASTKGGALNEQY
TRBV6-5	TRBJ2-2	NA	ASSYSRDRSGELF
TRBV5-1	TRBJ1-1	NA	ASSSGTGLVRLAEAF
TRBV5-4	TRBJ1-3	NA	ASSDRGSGNTIY
TRBV5-6	TRBJ2-3	NA	ASSVAGGYSSTDTQY
TRBV4-3	TRBJ2-1	once	ASSPNGGSYNEQF
TRBV2	TRBJ1-5	NA	ASSGREVGNQPQH
TRBV6-1	TRBJ2-5	NA	ASNLSGQETQY
TRBV29-1	TRBJ2-3	NA	SVEAGVRQGFTDTQY